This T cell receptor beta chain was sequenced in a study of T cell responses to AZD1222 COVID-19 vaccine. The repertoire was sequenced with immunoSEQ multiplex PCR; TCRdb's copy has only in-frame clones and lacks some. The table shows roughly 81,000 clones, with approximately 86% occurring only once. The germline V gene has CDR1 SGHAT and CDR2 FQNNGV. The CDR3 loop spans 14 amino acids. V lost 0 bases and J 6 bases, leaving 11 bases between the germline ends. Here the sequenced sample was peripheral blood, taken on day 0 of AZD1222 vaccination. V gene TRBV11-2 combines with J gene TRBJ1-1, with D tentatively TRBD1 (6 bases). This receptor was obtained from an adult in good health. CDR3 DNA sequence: TGTGCCAGCAGCTTAGAGGGGGGCAGTCCTGAAGCTTTCTTT. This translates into CASSLEGGSPEAFF.